The rows below give T cell receptor beta chains drawn from one sample of a study of OX40 agonist ivuxolimab in advanced cancers. The assay was immunoSEQ multiplex PCR, and TCRdb's table has in-frame clones only and misses some. Of tens of thousands of clones in the sample, about 88% were seen once. Sequenced material: CD4+ or CD8+ T cells sorted from blood, taken in a trial of the OX40 agonist ivuxolimab. Receptors originate from an adult with an advanced solid tumor such as melanoma, head and neck, liver or kidney cancer. Both conserved end residues are part of each CDR3. A D gene is named only where the DNA matches it firmly. Expanded clones get a size class; other rows say once, few or many, or leave the size out.

size: once
D: TRBD1
V: TRBV6-6
J: TRBJ1-3
CDR3: CASSFPSGQGANTIYF
DNA: TGTGCCAGCAGTTTTCCTAGCGGACAGGGGGCGAACACCATATATTTT

size: NA
D: NA
V: TRBV11-1
J: TRBJ2-7
CDR3: CASSWGEYEQYF
DNA: TGTGCCAGCAGCTGGGGTGAATACGAGCAGTACTTC

size: NA
D: NA
V: TRBV11-2
J: TRBJ1-1
CDR3: CASSPKYRAFF
DNA: TGTGCCAGCAGCCCGAAGTATAGGGCTTTCTTT

size: few
D: TRBD2
V: TRBV14
J: TRBJ2-1
CDR3: CASSLLGTTDNEQFF
DNA: TGTGCCAGCAGCCTCCTGGGGACTACCGACAATGAGCAGTTCTTC

size: NA
D: NA
V: TRBV20-1
J: TRBJ2-7
CDR3: CSASDEQYF
DNA: TGCAGTGCTAGTGACGAGCAGTACTTC

size: NA
D: NA
V: TRBV5-1
J: TRBJ1-2
CDR3: CATSETGTATSYGYTF
DNA: TGCGCCACGTCAGAAACCGGGACCGCCACCAGCTATGGCTACACCTTC

size: NA
D: NA
V: TRBV11-2
J: TRBJ2-1
CDR3: CASRDILSDRSSYNEQFF
DNA: TGTGCCAGCAGAGACATCCTTTCAGACAGAAGCTCCTACAATGAGCAGTTCTTC

size: medium-sized
D: NA
V: TRBV18
J: TRBJ2-7
CDR3: CASSPPASAAYEQYF
DNA: TGTGCCAGCTCACCACCGGCTAGCGCGGCCTACGAGCAGTACTTC

size: NA
D: NA
V: TRBV28
J: TRBJ2-5
CDR3: CASSLTLPRDSVGQYF
DNA: TGTGCCAGCAGTTTGACCTTACCCCGGGACTCGGTGGGCCAGTACTTC

size: once
D: TRBD2
V: TRBV18
J: TRBJ2-1
CDR3: CASSPRGTSGTYNEQFF
DNA: TGTGCCAGCTCACCGAGAGGCACTAGCGGTACCTACAATGAGCAGTTCTTC

size: NA
D: NA
V: TRBV6-1
J: TRBJ1-3
CDR3: CACHVPHGNTIYF
DNA: TGTGCCTGCCATGTGCCCCATGGAAACACCATATATTTT

size: NA
D: TRBD2
V: TRBV4-3
J: TRBJ2-3
CDR3: CASSQRTSGTDTQYF
DNA: TGCGCCAGCAGCCAAAGGACTAGCGGCACAGATACGCAGTATTTT

size: NA
D: TRBD1
V: TRBV5-5
J: TRBJ2-2
CDR3: CASSWGQVDTGELFF
DNA: TGTGCCAGCAGCTGGGGACAGGTCGACACCGGGGAGCTGTTTTTT

size: NA
D: NA
V: TRBV11-3
J: TRBJ2-1
CDR3: CASSLDYSSYNEQFF
DNA: TGTGCCAGCAGCTTAGATTATTCCTCCTACAATGAGCAGTTCTTC

size: NA
D: NA
V: TRBV28
J: TRBJ2-7
CDR3: CASRDTAVYEQYF
DNA: TGTGCCAGCAGGGACACGGCCGTCTACGAGCAGTACTTC

size: medium-sized
D: NA
V: TRBV21-1
J: TRBJ1-4
CDR3: CASTIGRGGLNEKLFF
DNA: TGTGCCAGCACCATCGGGAGGGGGGGGCTGAATGAAAAACTGTTTTTT